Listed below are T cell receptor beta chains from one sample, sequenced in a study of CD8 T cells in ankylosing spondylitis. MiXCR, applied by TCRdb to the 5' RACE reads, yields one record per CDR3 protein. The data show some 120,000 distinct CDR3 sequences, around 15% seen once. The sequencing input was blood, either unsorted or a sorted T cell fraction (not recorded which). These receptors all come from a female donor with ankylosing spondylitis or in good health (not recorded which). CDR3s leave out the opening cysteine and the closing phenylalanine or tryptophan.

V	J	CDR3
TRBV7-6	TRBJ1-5	ASSLAPAGDYSNQPQH
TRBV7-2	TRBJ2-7	ASSLVSSYEQY
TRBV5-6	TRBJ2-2	ASSLRAYTNTGELF
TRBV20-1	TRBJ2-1	SAPRPSSYNEQF
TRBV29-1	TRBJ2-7	SVQRAAGDAYEQY
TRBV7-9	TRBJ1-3	ASSLSTGGDGNTIY
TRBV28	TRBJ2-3	ANFFRQVTDTQY
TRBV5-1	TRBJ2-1	ASSFSLAEGEEF
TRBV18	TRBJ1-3	ASSPPGPGNTIY
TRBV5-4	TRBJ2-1	ASSLKQGYNEQF
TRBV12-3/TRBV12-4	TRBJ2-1	ASRNETSGRYNEQF
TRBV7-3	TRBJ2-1	ASSLRAGAYNEQF
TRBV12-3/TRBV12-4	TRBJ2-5	ASTLGYRETQY
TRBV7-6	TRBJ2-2	ASSLESSVGELF
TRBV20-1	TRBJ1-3	SARGMSDTIY
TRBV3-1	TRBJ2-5	ASSHLDSVETQY
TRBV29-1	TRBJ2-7	SVGGTGAYEQY
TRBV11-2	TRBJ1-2	ASSSIGQTHYGYT
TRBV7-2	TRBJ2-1	ASSPGSGRTHTLNEQF
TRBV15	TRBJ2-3	ATSRDMGRTDTQY
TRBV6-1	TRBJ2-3	ASSQLAGGTDTQY
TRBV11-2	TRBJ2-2	ASSLTGGADTGELF
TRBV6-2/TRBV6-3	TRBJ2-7	ASSYSRTNYEQY